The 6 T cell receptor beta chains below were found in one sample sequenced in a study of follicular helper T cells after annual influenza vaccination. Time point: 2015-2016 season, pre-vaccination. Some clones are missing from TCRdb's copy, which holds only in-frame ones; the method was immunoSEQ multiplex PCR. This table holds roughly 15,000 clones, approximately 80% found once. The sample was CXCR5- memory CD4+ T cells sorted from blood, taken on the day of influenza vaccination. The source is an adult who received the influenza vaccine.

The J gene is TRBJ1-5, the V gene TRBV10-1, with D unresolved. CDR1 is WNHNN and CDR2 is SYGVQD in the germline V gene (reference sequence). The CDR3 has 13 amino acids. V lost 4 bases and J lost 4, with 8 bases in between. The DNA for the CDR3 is TGCGCCAGCAGTGTAGGCGGGAATCAGCCCCAGCATTTT. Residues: CASSVGGNQPQHF.

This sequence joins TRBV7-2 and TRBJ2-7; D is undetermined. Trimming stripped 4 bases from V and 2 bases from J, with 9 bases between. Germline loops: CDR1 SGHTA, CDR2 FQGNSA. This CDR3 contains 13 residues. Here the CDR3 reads CASSSSLTYEQYF. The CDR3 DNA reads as TGTGCCAGCAGCTCGTCTCTTACCTACGAGCAGTACTTC. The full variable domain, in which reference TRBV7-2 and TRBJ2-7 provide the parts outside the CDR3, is GAGVSQSPSNKVTEKGKDVELRCDPISGHTALYWYRQSLGQGLEFLIYFQGNSAPDKSGLPSDRFSAERTGGSVSTLTIQRTQQEDSAVYLCASSSSLTYEQYFGPGTRLTVT.

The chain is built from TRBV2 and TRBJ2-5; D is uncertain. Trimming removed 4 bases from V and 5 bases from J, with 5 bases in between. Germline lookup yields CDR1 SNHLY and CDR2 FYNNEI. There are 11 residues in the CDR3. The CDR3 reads CASSVRETQYF. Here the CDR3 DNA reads TGTGCCAGCAGTGTGCGGGAGACCCAGTACTTC. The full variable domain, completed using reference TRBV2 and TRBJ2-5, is EPEVTQTPSHQVTQMGQEVILRCVPISNHLYFYWYRQILGQKVEFLVSFYNNEISEKSEIFDDQFSVERPDGSNFTLKIRSTKLEDSAMYFCASSVRETQYFGPGTRLLVL.

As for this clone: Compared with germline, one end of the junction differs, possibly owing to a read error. Written as DNA, the CDR3 is TGCGCCAGCAGCCCCCGGAAGGGGCCAAGGACCGAGGAGCTGTTTTTT. Protein: CASSPRKGPRTEELFF. The rearrangement links TRBV4-1 to TRBJ2-2, with D tentatively TRBD1 (5 bases). Germline V gene sequence: CDR1 MGHRA, CDR2 YSYEKL. The CDR3 length is 16 residues.

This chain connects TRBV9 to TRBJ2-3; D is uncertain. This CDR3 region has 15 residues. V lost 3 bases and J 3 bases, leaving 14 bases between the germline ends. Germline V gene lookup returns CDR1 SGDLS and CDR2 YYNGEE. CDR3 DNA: TGTGCCAGCAGCGCCCTCGACGGGTTTACAGATACGCAGTATTTT. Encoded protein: CASSALDGFTDTQYF.

CDR3 nucleotide sequence: TGTGCCAGCAGCCCTTATGGGGGCAAGGGTGGCTACACCTTC. This sequence encodes CASSPYGGKGGYTF. The rearrangement joins TRBV7-9 to TRBJ1-2; the D gene is possibly TRBD1 (6 bases). CDR3 length: 14 amino acids. The germline V gene has CDR1 SEHNR and CDR2 FQNEAQ (reference sequence). V shed 5 bases and J shed 7 bases, with 17 bases lying between them.